This T cell receptor (beta chain) was found in a study of T cells in localized non-small cell lung cancer. Points from the study as a whole: Heterogeneity remains possible because sequencing was limited to only one tumor region. T cell clonality was highest in uninvolved adjacent lung, above tumor. Turning up in adjacent lung were a median approximately 57 of the top 100 tumor clones.

This table comes from immunoSEQ multiplex PCR, and its TCRdb copy is limited to in-frame clones, with some not included. Seen here are tens of thousands of clones, about 85% observed once, and the top ten hold approximately 30%. Germline assignment: CDR1 MRHNA and CDR2 SNTAGT. The CDR3 runs to 15 residues. Trimming cost V 11 bases and J 6 bases, with 26 bases left between them. Remarks on this clone: Antigen unknown.

The receptor was isolated from a woman aged 40-70 years with stage II squamous cell lung carcinoma. The sample in question was PBMCs, obtained before any cancer treatment. The rearrangement joins TRBV6-4 to TRBJ2-7, with D perhaps matching TRBD1 (6 bases). Written as DNA, the CDR3 is TGTGCCCACAGGGTCCTCAGCCCCTTCCCCTGCGAGCAGTACTTC. Protein product: CAHRVLSPFPCEQYF.